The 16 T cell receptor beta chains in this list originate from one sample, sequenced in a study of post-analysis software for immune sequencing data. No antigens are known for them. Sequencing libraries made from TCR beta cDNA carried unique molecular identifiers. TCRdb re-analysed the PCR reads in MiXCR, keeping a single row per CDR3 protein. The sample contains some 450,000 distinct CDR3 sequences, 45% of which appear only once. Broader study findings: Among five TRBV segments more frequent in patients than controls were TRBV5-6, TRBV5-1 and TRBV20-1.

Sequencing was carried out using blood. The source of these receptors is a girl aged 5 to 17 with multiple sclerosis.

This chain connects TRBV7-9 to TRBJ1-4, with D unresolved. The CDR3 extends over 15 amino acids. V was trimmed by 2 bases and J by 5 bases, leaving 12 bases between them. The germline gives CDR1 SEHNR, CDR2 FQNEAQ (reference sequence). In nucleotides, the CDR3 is TGTGCCAGCAGCTTAAAGGGTCGGCTGAATGAAAAACTGTTTTTT. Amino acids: CASSLKGRLNEKLFF.

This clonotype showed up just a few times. CDR3 DNA: TGTGCCAGCAGTTTTGACAGGGGTAATGGCTACACCTTC. Translated, it gives CASSFDRGNGYTF. The rearrangement links TRBV6-5 to TRBJ1-2, with 8 bases aligning to TRBD1. The V gene end was trimmed by 4 bases and the J gene end by 6 bases; junction bases not matched to a gene: 4. Germline V gene sequence: CDR1 MNHEY, CDR2 SVGAGI. The CDR3 is made up of 13 amino acids.

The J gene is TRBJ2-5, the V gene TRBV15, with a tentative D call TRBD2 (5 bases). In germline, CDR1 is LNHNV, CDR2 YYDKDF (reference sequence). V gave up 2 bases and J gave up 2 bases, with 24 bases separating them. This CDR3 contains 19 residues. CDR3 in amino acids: CATSRQPPLRREAQETQYF. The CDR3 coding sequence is TGTGCCACCAGCAGACAACCACCACTCAGACGGGAAGCACAAGAGACCCAGTACTTC.

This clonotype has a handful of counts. CDR3 sequence reads: CASSYLTGNSYEQYF. As DNA, the CDR3 is TGCGCCAGCAGCTACCTGACAGGAAACTCCTACGAGCAGTACTTC. The V gene is TRBV5-1, the J gene TRBJ2-7; D is possibly TRBD1 (6 bases). CDR1 and CDR2 from the germline V gene are SGHRS and YFSETQ. The CDR3 covers 15 residues. V dropped 3 bases and J dropped 0 bases, with 13 bases sitting between them. The full variable domain, completed using reference TRBV5-1 and TRBJ2-7, is KAGVTQTPRYLIKTRGQQVTLSCSPISGHRSVSWYQQTPGQGLQFLFEYFSETQRNKGNFPGRFSGRQFSNSRSEMNVSTLELGDSALYLCASSYLTGNSYEQYFGPGTRLTVT.

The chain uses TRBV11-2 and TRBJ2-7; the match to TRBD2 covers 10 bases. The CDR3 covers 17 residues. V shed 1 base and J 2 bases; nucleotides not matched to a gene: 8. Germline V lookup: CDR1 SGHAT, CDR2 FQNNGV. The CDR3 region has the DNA TGTGCCAGCAGCTTAGTGCTAGCGGGAGTAGGGGCCTACGAGCAGTACTTC. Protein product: CASSLVLAGVGAYEQYF.

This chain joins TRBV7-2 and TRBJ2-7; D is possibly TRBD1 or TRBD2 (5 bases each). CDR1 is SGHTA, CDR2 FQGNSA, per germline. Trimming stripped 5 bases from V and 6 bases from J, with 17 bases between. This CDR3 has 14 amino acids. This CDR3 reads CASSAAGANSEQYF. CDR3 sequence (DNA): TGTGCCAGCAGCGCCGCCGGGGCTAACTCCGAGCAGTACTTC.

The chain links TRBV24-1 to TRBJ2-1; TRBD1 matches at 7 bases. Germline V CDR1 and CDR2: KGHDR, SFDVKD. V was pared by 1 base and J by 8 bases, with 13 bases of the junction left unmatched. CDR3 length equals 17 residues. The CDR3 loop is CATSDFPTPTGAHEQFF. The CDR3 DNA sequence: TGTGCCACCAGTGATTTCCCAACCCCTACAGGGGCCCATGAGCAGTTCTTC.

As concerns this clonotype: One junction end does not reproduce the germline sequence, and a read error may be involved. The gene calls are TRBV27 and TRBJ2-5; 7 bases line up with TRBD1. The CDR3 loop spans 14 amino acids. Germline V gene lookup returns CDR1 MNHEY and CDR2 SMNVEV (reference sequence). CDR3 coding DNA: TGTGCCGGCAGTGCGACAGGGAACCAAGAGACCCAGTACTTC. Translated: CAGSATGNQETQYF.

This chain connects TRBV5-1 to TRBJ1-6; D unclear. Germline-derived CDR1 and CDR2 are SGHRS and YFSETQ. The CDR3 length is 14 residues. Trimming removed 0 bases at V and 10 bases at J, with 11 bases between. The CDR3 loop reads CASSLAWTASPLHF. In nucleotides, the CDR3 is TGCGCCAGCAGCTTGGCCTGGACCGCATCACCCCTCCACTTT.

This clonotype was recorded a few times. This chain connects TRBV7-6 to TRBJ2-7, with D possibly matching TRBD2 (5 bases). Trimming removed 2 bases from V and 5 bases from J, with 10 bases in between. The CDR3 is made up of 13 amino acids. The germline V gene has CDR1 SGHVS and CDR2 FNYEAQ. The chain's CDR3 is CASSLRVRDEQYF. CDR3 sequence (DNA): TGTGCCAGCAGCTTAAGGGTGAGGGACGAGCAGTACTTC.

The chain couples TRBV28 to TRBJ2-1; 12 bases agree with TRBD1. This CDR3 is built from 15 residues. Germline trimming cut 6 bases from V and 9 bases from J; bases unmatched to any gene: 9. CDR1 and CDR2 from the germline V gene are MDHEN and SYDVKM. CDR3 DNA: TGTGCCAGCAGCCACCGGGACAGGGGGCTTCTTGAGCAGTTCTTC. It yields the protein CASSHRDRGLLEQFF.

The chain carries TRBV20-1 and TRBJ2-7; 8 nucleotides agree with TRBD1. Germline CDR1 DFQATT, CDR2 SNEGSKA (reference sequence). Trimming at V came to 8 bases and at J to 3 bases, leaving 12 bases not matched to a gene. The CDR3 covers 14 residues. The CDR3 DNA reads TGCAGTCCCGCCAATAATGGACAGGGCTACGAGCAGTACTTC. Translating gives CSPANNGQGYEQYF.

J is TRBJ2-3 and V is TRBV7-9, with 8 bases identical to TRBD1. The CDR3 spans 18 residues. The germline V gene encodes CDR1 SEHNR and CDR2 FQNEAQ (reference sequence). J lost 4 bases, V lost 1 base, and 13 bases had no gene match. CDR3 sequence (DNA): TGTGCCAGCAGCTTAGTAGGGGGCCCTTGGACAGGGTCAGATACGCAGTATTTT. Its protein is CASSLVGGPWTGSDTQYF.

Here the CDR3 reads CASSEQGGWANVLTF. The CDR3 DNA is TGTGCCAGCAGTGAACAGGGGGGCTGGGCCAACGTCCTGACTTTC. The chain links TRBV6-4 to TRBJ2-6; 8 nucleotides match TRBD1. The CDR3 has 15 residues. The junction had 3 bases not matched to a gene; V was cut back by 3 bases and J by 5 bases. Germline lookup yields CDR1 MRHNA and CDR2 SNTAGT.

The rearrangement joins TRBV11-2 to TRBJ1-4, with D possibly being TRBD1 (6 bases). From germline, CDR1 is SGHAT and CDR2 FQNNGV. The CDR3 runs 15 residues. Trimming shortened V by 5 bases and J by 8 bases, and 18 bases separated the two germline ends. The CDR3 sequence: CASSPLDRRKEKLFF. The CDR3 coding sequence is TGTGCCAGCAGCCCCCTTGACAGGAGAAAAGAAAAACTGTTTTTT.

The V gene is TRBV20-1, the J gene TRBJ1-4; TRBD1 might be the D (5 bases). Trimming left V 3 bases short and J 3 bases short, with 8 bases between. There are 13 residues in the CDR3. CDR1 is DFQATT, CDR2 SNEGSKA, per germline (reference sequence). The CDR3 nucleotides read TGCAGTGCTAGCGGGGCTGCTAATGAAAAACTGTTTTTT. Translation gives CSASGAANEKLFF.